A selection of T cell receptor beta chains follows, all from one sample in a study of T-cell memory formation after mild COVID-19. TCRdb re-analysed the 5' RACE reads in MiXCR, keeping a single row per CDR3 protein. The sample carries under 650,000 distinct CDR3 sequences, roughly 18% recorded once. Sequenced sample: PBMCs or a T cell subset sorted from them (not recorded which). All receptors derive from an adult woman who had mild COVID-19 (a few samples of this study predate the infection). Cell type and time point are not known. CDR3s include the opening cysteine and the closing phenylalanine or tryptophan.

TRBJ2-5 TRBV5-1 CASSLEGQGSETQYF
TRBJ2-2 TRBV11-1 CASSRKGNTGELFF
TRBJ2-2 TRBV3-1 CASSQGAATGELFF
TRBJ2-1 TRBV2 CASLEDEQFF
TRBJ1-1 TRBV6-2/TRBV6-3 CASHHKGQGKYGEAFF
TRBJ1-2 TRBV12-3/TRBV12-4 CASLPAGANYGYTF
TRBJ2-1 TRBV15 CATGDAGYYEQFF
TRBJ2-1 TRBV3-1 CASSPDRGFQFF
TRBJ1-1 TRBV5-1 CASSSGQGNTEAFF
TRBJ1-1 TRBV11-2 CASSLGVGEAFF
TRBJ2-1 TRBV5-1 CASSLAWDSGINEQFF
TRBJ2-7 TRBV20-1 CSARQRGRSSYEQYF
TRBJ2-7 TRBV20-1 CSASGPGAGEQYF
TRBJ2-7 TRBV20-1 CSAAGTLTHEQYF
TRBJ2-1 TRBV7-9 CASSLDLSRYREQFF
TRBJ1-2 TRBV19 CASSTARRSHYGYTF
TRBJ2-3 TRBV24-1 CATSDFRASGSADTQYF
TRBJ1-1 TRBV12-3/TRBV12-4 CASSLGVHTEAFF
TRBJ2-5 TRBV5-1 CASSRQGQETQYF
TRBJ1-2 TRBV12-3/TRBV12-4 CASSVDMDYGYTF
TRBJ2-6 TRBV6-2/TRBV6-3 CASSRTTGSSGANVLTF
TRBJ2-1 TRBV5-1 CASSEGDGEQFF
TRBJ1-6 TRBV5-5 CASSLTGFSYNSPLHF
TRBJ2-2 TRBV12-3/TRBV12-4 CASAREPFGELFF
TRBJ2-7 TRBV6-6 CASRQTGGDEQYF
TRBJ1-1 TRBV18 CASSSDLGTEAFF
TRBJ2-1 TRBV20-1 CSARTPAYNEQFF
TRBJ2-5 TRBV7-2 CASSLTWGRADQETQYF
TRBJ2-7 TRBV19 CASRAGGTGGYEQYF
TRBJ2-7 TRBV5-4 CASSSGQGAGPYEQYF
TRBJ2-2 TRBV6-2/TRBV6-3 CASSRTPANTGELFF